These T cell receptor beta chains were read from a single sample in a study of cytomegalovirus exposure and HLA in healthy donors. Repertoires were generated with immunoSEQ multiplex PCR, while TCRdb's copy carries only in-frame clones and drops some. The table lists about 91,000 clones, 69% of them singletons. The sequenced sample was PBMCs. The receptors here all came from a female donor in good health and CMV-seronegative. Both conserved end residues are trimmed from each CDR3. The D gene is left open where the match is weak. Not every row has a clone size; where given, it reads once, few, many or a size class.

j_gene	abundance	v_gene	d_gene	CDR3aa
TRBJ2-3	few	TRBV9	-	ASSVSTGGGTDTQY
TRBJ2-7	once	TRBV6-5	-	ASKFNYEQY
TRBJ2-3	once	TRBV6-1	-	ASSEVVGGGDTQY
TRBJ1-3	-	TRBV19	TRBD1	ASSVTGASGNTIY
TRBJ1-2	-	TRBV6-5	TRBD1	ASSPSGQGSYGYT
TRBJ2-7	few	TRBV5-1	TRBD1	ASSPGTALDYEQY
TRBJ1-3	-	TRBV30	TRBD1	AWSDRGSGNTIY
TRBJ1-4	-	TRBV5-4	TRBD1	ASSSKKGARGEKLF
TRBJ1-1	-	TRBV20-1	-	SANPRAEAF
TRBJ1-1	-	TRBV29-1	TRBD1	SVGTGEAF
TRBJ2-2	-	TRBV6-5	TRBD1	ASSYDRDRAGGELF
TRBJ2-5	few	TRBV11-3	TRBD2	ASSLRGGGETQY
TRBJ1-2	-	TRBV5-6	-	ASSLGAQDGYT
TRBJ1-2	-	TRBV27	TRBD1	ASSGSTGPNYGYT
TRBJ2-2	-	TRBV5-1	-	ASSPDSGARRTGELF
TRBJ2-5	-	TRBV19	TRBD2	ASGTSATSETQY
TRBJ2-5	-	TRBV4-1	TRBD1	ASSLRQGRGETQY